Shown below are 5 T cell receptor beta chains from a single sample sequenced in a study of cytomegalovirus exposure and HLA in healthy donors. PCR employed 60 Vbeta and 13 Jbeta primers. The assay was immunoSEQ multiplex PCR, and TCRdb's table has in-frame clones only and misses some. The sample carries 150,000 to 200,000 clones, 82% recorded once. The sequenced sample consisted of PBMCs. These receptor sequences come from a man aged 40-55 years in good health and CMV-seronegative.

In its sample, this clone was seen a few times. CDR3 sequence (DNA): TGTGCCAGCAGCGAGGACAGAGCCTACGAGCAGTACTTC. It yields the protein CASSEDRAYEQYF. The V call is TRBV16, the J call TRBJ2-7; D possibly corresponds to TRBD1 (6 bases). The CDR3 is 13 residues long. Germline V gene sequence: CDR1 KGHSY, CDR2 FQNENV. Trimming removed 5 bases from V and 2 bases from J, with 10 bases in between. The complete variable domain, with remaining parts taken from reference TRBV16 and TRBJ2-7, reads GEEVAQTPKHLVRGEGQKAKLYCAPIKGHSYVFWYQQVLKNEFKFLISFQNENVFDETGMPKERFSAKCLPNSPCSLEIQATKLEDSAVYFCASSEDRAYEQYFGPGTRLTVT.

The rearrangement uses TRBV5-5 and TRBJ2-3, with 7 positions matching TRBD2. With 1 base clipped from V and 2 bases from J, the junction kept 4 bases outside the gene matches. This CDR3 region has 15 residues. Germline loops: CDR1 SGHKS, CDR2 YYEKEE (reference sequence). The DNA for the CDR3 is TGTGCCAGCAGCTTGATGGGAGGGTTCACAGATACGCAGTATTTT. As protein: CASSLMGGFTDTQYF.

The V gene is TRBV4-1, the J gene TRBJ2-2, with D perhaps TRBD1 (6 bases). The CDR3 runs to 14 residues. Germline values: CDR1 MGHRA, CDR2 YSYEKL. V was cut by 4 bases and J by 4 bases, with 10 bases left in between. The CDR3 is CASSPQTGTGELFF. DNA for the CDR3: TGCGCCAGCAGCCCTCAGACAGGCACCGGGGAGCTGTTTTTT.

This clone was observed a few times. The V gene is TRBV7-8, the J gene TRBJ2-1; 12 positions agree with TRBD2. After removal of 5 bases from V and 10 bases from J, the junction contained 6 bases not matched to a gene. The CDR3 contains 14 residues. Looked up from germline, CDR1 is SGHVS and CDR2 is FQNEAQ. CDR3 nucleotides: TGTGCCAGCAGCCGGGGGACTAGCGGGCAGGAGCAGTTCTTC. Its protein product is CASSRGTSGQEQFF.

CDR3 in DNA: TGTGCCAGCAGACCGACCGGGACAGGGGGGATAGACATTCAGTACTTC. As protein: CASRPTGTGGIDIQYF. V usage is TRBV28 and J usage is TRBJ2-4, with 11 nucleotides matching TRBD1. Germline CDR1 is MDHEN and CDR2 is SYDVKM. The CDR3 totals 16 residues. Losses at the gene ends were 6 bases for V and 8 bases for J; bases not matched to a gene: 12.